These 11 T cell receptor beta chains came from one sample sequenced in a study of T cells after yellow fever vaccination. TCRdb redid the calling of the 5' RACE reads with MiXCR, one entry per CDR3 protein. The sample lists 400,000 to 650,000 distinct CDR3 sequences, around a fifth seen once, with 16% in the top ten. Sample: PBMCs, taken roughly 20 days after the first yellow fever vaccination. The receptors derive from a young man who received the YFV17D yellow fever vaccine.

This chain uses TRBV7-2 with TRBJ2-1, with D unresolved. In germline, CDR1 is SGHTA, CDR2 FQGNSA. Trimming cost V 3 bases and J 14 bases, with 11 bases left between them. CDR3 length: 11 amino acids. CDR3 DNA: TGTGCCAGCAGCTTGCGTGATACCGAGTTCTTC. Its translation is CASSLRDTEFF.

Note on this clonotype: This could be a read error, since a much larger clone is one nucleotide away. The chain recombines TRBV5-1 with TRBJ2-2; TRBD1 matches at 7 bases. Germline CDR1 reads SGHRS; CDR2 reads YFSETQ. The CDR3 has 14 amino acids. CDR3 region: CAGRSLQGTGELFF. The CDR3 nucleotides are TGCGCCGGCAGATCATTACAGGGGACCGGGGAGCTGTTTTTT.

The chain combines TRBV28 with TRBJ2-7; TRBD2 is a possible D gene (5 bases). There are 13 residues in the CDR3. The germline CDR1 and CDR2 sequences are MDHEN and SYDVKM. The germline V and J ends were trimmed by 6 bases and 2 bases, with 11 bases remaining between them. CDR3 sequence: CASRNSATYEQYF. CDR3 sequence (DNA): TGTGCCAGCAGAAATAGCGCTACCTACGAGCAGTACTTC.

The chain uses TRBV5-1 and TRBJ2-3; D call uncertain. Germline CDR1 and CDR2: SGHRS and YFSETQ. V was clipped by 1 base and J by 2 bases, with 11 bases between them. The CDR3 is made up of 15 amino acids. Here the CDR3 reads CASSLPLTDTDTQYF. The DNA for the CDR3 is TGCGCCAGCAGCTTGCCCCTGACCGACACAGATACGCAGTATTTT. The full variable domain, completed using reference TRBV5-1 and TRBJ2-3, is KAGVTQTPRYLIKTRGQQVTLSCSPISGHRSVSWYQQTPGQGLQFLFEYFSETQRNKGNFPGRFSGRQFSNSRSEMNVSTLELGDSALYLCASSLPLTDTDTQYFGPGTRLTVL.

The chain uses TRBV5-4 and TRBJ2-5; 11 nucleotides match TRBD1. Per germline, CDR1 SGHNT and CDR2 YYREEE (reference sequence). CDR3 length: 16 amino acids. V trimming: 5 bases; J trimming: 5 bases; junction bases outside the gene matches: 11. The CDR3 coding sequence is TGTGCCAGCAGACCCGCCGGGACAGGGGGTGGGGAGACCCAGTACTTC. Protein product: CASRPAGTGGGETQYF.

This clonotype turned up a few times. The V and J genes are TRBV11-2 and TRBJ2-2, with D possibly being TRBD2 (6 bases). V lost 3 bases, J lost 0 bases, and 11 bases lay in between. This CDR3 contains 16 residues. The germline V gene has CDR1 SGHAT and CDR2 FQNNGV. DNA for the CDR3: TGTGCCAGCAGCTTCCCCGGGGGACCGAACACCGGGGAGCTGTTTTTT. This gives the protein CASSFPGGPNTGELFF. Full variable domain (outside the CDR3, taken from reference TRBV11-2 and TRBJ2-2): EAGVAQSPRYKIIEKRQSVAFWCNPISGHATLYWYQQILGQGPKLLIQFQNNGVVDDSQLPKDRFSAERLKGVDSTLKIQPAKLEDSAVYLCASSFPGGPNTGELFFGEGSRLTVL.

This clonotype occurred a few times. V is TRBV7-2 and J is TRBJ2-7; the D is unclear. Germline lookup yields CDR1 SGHTA and CDR2 FQGNSA. The V gene lost 5 bases and the J gene lost 2 bases, with 10 bases spanning the gap. This CDR3 contains 13 residues. CDR3 nucleotides: TGTGCCAGCAGCCTGACACCCACCTACGAGCAGTACTTC. Translated, it gives CASSLTPTYEQYF.

Only a few counts were recorded for this clonotype. The chain is built from TRBV10-3 and TRBJ2-7, with unresolved D. Germline CDR1 is ENHRY and CDR2 is SYGVKD. Trimming took off 3 bases at V and 6 bases at J, with 9 bases between the two ends. This CDR3 has 12 amino acids. Here the CDR3 reads CAISDHLSEQYV. The CDR3 DNA reads TGTGCCATCAGTGACCACCTCTCCGAGCAGTACGTC.

This chain joins TRBV7-2 and TRBJ2-7; a weak D match, TRBD2 (6 bases). The CDR3 has 14 residues. Trimming removed 1 base from V and 7 bases from J, with 14 bases in between. Per germline, CDR1 SGHTA and CDR2 FQGNSA. The CDR3 DNA is TGTGCCAGCAGCTTAGTGGCGGGACGGGGGGAGCAGTACGTC. This codes for CASSLVAGRGEQYV.

This clonotype was picked up a small number of times. The rearrangement links TRBV30 to TRBJ2-7; D gene ambiguous. The V end was cut by 3 bases, the J end by 7 bases, with 10 bases between. The CDR3 runs 11 residues. Per the germline V gene, CDR1 is GTSNPN and CDR2 is SVGIG (reference sequence). The CDR3 loop reads CAWSNPREQYF. CDR3 DNA sequence: TGTGCCTGGAGCAACCCGCGGGAGCAGTACTTC.

The sample holds a few counts of this clonotype. V is TRBV12-3 or TRBV12-4 and J is TRBJ1-1, with D perhaps TRBD1 (5 bases). Trimming took off 3 bases at V and 4 bases at J, with 15 bases between the two ends. CDR3 length: 15 residues. CDR3 amino acids: CASSLGQGLGTEAFF. The DNA for the CDR3 is TGTGCCAGCAGTTTGGGGCAGGGTCTGGGCACTGAAGCTTTCTTT.